A single sample is the source of the 5 T cell receptor beta chains below, sequenced in a study of Graves' ophthalmopathy and Graves' hyperthyroidism. TCR beta CDR3 amplification used RNA transcripts. First-round RT-PCR with HTBI primers preceded a second-round multiplex PCR. A single record per CDR3 protein comes from TCRdb applying MiXCR to the multiplex PCR reads. The profile shows about 700,000 distinct CDR3 sequences, over 40% of them singletons. The sequenced sample was peripheral blood. These receptors were taken from an adult man with Graves' ophthalmopathy.

The chain links TRBV6-5 to TRBJ1-3; D perhaps matches TRBD1 (5 bases). CDR1 MNHEY and CDR2 SVGAGI come from the germline V gene. Trimming shortened V by 2 bases and J by 7 bases, and 15 bases separated the two germline ends. CDR3 size: 15 residues. As DNA, the CDR3 is TGTGCCAGCAGTTACGAGGGACGCAAGGATAACACCATATATTTT. Translation: CASSYEGRKDNTIYF.

Remarks on this clonotype: The junction departs from germline at one end; a sequencing error may be responsible. The genes are TRBV9 and TRBJ2-2; D may be TRBD2 (6 bases). The germline V gene has CDR1 SGDLS and CDR2 YYNGEE. This CDR3 spans 15 amino acids. The CDR3 DNA follows: TGTGCCAGCAGCGTAGGTGGGAGTAACACCGGGGGGCTGTTTTTT. Translated: CASSVGGSNTGGLFF.

The CDR3 DNA follows: TGTGCCAGCAGCTCTCAAGCGTCTCTTGAAGCTTTCTTT. Its protein is CASSSQASLEAFF. The rearrangement joins TRBV5-4 to TRBJ1-1; D ambiguous. The CDR3 covers 13 residues. The germline CDR1 and CDR2 sequences are SGHNT and YYREEE (reference sequence). Trimming shortened V by 3 bases and J by 7 bases, and 13 bases separated the two germline ends.

A remark on this clonotype: Possible read error: a much larger clone is one base away. This sequence joins TRBV2 and TRBJ1-2, with 8 nucleotides matching TRBD1. The CDR3 length is 15 residues. Germline values: CDR1 SNHLY, CDR2 FYNNEI. J was trimmed by 4 bases and V by 4 bases; bases with no gene match: 8. The CDR3 protein is CASSGQGIGVYGYTF. In DNA, the CDR3 is TGTGCCAGCAGTGGACAGGGGATTGGAGTCTATGGCTACACCTTC. The variable domain in full, completed from reference TRBV2 and TRBJ1-2, reads EPEVTQTPSHQVTQMGQEVILRCVPISNHLYFYWYRQILGQKVEFLVSFYNNEISEKSEIFDDQFSVERPDGSNFTLKIRSTKLEDSAMYFCASSGQGIGVYGYTFGSGTRLTVV.

The chain links TRBV19 to TRBJ1-1; the D gene is possibly TRBD1 (5 bases). The CDR3 sequence is 14 residues long. CDR1 is LNHDA, CDR2 SQIVND, per germline (reference sequence). Trimming stripped 1 base from V and 6 bases from J, with 12 bases between. The CDR3 sequence: CASSIAPRGSEAFF. The CDR3 DNA reads TGTGCCAGTAGTATAGCCCCGCGGGGGTCTGAAGCTTTCTTT.